The TCR beta chain described here comes from a study of response to subunit inactivated influenza vaccine. General study findings and limits: T cells newly recruited by each seasonal influenza vaccination are few, the authors suggested.

MiXCR was run by TCRdb on the RT-PCR reads, yielding one entry per CDR3 protein. The sample contains around 470,000 distinct CDR3 sequences, approximately 7.2% of which appear only once. From germline, CDR1 is SGHRS and CDR2 YFSETQ. CDR3 length: 17 amino acids. Trimming at V came to 1 base and at J to 8 bases, leaving 14 bases not matched to a gene. A few counts support this clonotype. Its antigen is not known. This clonotype was obtained from a man aged 50 to 75 who received an inactivated influenza vaccine. V and J are TRBV5-1 and TRBJ2-1; 8 nucleotides align to TRBD2. This material consisted of PBMCs from blood, taken roughly 24 months after vaccination. The CDR3 DNA is TGCGCCAGCAGCTTGAGTGACGGACTAGCCGGAGGGGATGAGCAGTTCTTC. It codes for CASSLSDGLAGGDEQFF.